The sample holds a few counts of the clone carrying this T cell receptor beta chain. The entry originates in a study of T cell repertoires in cytomegalovirus infection. Study context: Both CMV infection and a matching HLA type were indicated by public TCR beta signatures.

TCRdb re-called the reads with MiXCR, one entry per CDR3 protein. In the table there are approximately 500,000 distinct CDR3 sequences, 11% of which are singletons. This receptor was taken from a human donor in good health (CMV status not recorded). Some clones in this sample may be carry-over from other donors' samples. Material for sequencing was PBMCs.

The CDR3 nucleotides are TGCAGCGTTGAAGAAGGGGGGTTTCAGGCCTACAATGAGCAGTTCTTC. Translating gives CSVEEGGFQAYNEQFF. V is TRBV29-1 and J is TRBJ2-1; D possibly uses TRBD1 or TRBD2 (6 bases each). The V gene lost 0 bases and the J gene lost 2 bases, with 14 bases spanning the gap. The CDR3 sequence is 16 residues long. Germline loops: CDR1 SQVTM, CDR2 ANQGSEA.